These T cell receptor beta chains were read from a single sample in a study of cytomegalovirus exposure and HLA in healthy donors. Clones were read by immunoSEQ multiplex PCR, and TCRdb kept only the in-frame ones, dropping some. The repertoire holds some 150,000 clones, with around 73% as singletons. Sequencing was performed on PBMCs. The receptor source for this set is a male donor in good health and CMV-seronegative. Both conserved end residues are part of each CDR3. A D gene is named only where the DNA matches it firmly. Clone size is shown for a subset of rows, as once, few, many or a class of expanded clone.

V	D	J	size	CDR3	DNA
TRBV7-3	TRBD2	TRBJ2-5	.	CASSLMREGKKETQYF	TGTGCCAGCAGCTTAATGCGGGAGGGAAAGAAGGAGACCCAGTACTTC
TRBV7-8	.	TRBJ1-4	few	CASTLRGEPNEKLFF	TGTGCCAGCACCCTGCGGGGGGAACCTAATGAAAAACTGTTTTTT
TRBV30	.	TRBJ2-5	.	CAWSSRERGETQYF	TGTGCCTGGAGTTCCCGGGAGAGGGGAGAGACCCAGTACTTC
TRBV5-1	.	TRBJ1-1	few	CASSLGAGENTEAFF	TGCGCCAGCAGCTTGGGGGCAGGGGAAAACACTGAAGCTTTCTTT
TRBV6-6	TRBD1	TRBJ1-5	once	CASSFQGALSNQPQHF	TGTGCCAGCAGTTTTCAGGGGGCACTTAGCAATCAGCCCCAGCATTTT
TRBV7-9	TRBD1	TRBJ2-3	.	CSSSLARDRYTDTQYF	TGTTCCAGCAGCTTAGCCCGGGACAGGTACACAGATACGCAGTATTTT
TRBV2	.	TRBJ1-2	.	CASSEALPTETNYGYTF	TGTGCCAGCAGTGAAGCGCTTCCGACGGAGACTAACTATGGCTACACCTTC
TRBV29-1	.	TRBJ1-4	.	CSVARQTNEKLFF	TGCAGCGTTGCTCGACAGACTAATGAAAAACTGTTTTTT
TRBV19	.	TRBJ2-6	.	CASSIRVPGANVLTF	TGTGCCAGTAGTATCAGGGTCCCTGGGGCCAACGTCCTGACTTTC
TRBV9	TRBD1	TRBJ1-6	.	CASSTGQGLDSPLHF	TGTGCCAGCAGCACAGGACAGGGGTTGGATTCACCCCTCCACTTT
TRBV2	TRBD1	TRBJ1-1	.	CASSPRTGADAFF	TGTGCCAGCAGTCCCAGGACAGGGGCAGACGCTTTCTTT
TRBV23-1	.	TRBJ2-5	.	CASRIGVGQYF	TGCGCCAGCAGAATAGGCGTCGGGCAGTACTTC
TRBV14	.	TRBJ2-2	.	CASSSLAGRNTGELFF	TGTGCCAGCAGCTCCCTTGCGGGGAGGAACACCGGGGAGCTGTTTTTT
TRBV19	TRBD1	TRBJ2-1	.	CASTDLGQGGYEQFF	TGTGCCAGTACCGACCTTGGACAGGGTGGGTATGAGCAGTTCTTC
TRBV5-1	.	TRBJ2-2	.	CASSFTTNTGELFF	TGCGCCAGCAGCTTTACAACGAACACCGGGGAGCTGTTTTTT
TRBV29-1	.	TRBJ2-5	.	CSVGEVGEETQYF	TGCAGCGTTGGGGAAGTGGGAGAAGAGACCCAGTACTTC
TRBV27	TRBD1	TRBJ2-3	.	CASSSTSGTGTDTQYF	TGTGCCAGCAGTTCTACCTCCGGGACAGGCACAGATACGCAGTATTTT
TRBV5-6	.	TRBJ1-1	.	CASSPPGGWTEAFF	TGTGCCAGCAGCCCCCCCGGGGGGTGGACTGAAGCTTTCTTT
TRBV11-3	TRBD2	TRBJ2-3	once	CASSRGGDTQYF	TGTGCCAGCAGCCGGGGGGGAGATACGCAGTATTTT
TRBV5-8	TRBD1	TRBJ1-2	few	CASSSWTGDYGYTF	TGTGCCAGCAGCTCCTGGACAGGGGACTATGGCTACACCTTC
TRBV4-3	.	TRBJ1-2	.	CASSQLGDTLYGYTF	TGCGCCAGCAGCCAATTGGGGGACACCCTCTATGGCTACACCTTC
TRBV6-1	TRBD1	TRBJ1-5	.	CASSDYIGQGNQPQHF	TGTGCCAGCAGTGATTACATCGGACAGGGCAATCAGCCCCAGCATTTT
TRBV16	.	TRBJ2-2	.	CASSHPLTGELFF	TGTGCCAGCAGCCATCCACTCACCGGGGAGCTGTTTTTT
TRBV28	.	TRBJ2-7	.	CASSFGGIGSEQYF	TGTGCCAGCAGTTTTGGGGGGATCGGCTCCGAGCAGTACTTC
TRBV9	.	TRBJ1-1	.	CASSDGYTEAFF	TGTGCCAGCAGCGACGGTTACACTGAAGCTTTCTTT
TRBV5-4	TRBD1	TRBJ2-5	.	CASSSYRGQETQYF	TGTGCCAGCAGCTCATACAGGGGGCAAGAGACCCAGTACTTC
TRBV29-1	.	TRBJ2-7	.	CSVSRAQGDPSYEQYF	TGCAGCGTCTCGCGCGCACAGGGTGATCCCTCCTACGAGCAGTACTTC
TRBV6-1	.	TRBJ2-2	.	CASRDTNTGELFF	TGTGCCAGCCGGGACACTAACACCGGGGAGCTGTTTTTT
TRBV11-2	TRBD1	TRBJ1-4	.	CASGRGYNEKLFF	TGTGCCAGCGGCAGGGGGTACAATGAAAAACTGTTTTTT
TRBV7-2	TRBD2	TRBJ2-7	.	CASSLILGGSLTYEQYF	TGTGCCAGCAGCTTAATTTTAGGCGGGAGCCTTACCTACGAGCAGTACTTC
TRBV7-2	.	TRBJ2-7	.	CASSPWRDEQYF	TGTGCCAGCAGCCCCTGGAGGGACGAGCAGTACTTC
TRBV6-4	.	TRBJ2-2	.	CASNFSLEENDTGELFF	TGTGCCAGCAATTTCTCCTTAGAAGAGAATGACACCGGGGAGCTGTTTTTT
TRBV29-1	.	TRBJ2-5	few	CSVAHTQETQYF	TGCAGCGTTGCACACACCCAAGAGACCCAGTACTTC
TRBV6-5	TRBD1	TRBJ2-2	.	CASSRQGNTGELFF	TGTGCCAGCAGTCGACAGGGTAACACCGGGGAGCTGTTTTTT
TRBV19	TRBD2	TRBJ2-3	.	CATGHREGLVDTQYF	TGTGCCACCGGCCATCGGGAGGGCCTGGTAGATACGCAGTATTTT
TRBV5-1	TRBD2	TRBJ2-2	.	CASSFGRVAGELFF	TGCGCCAGCAGCTTCGGGAGGGTGGCCGGGGAGCTGTTTTTT
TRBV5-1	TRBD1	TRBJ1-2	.	CASSWDSYGYTF	TGCGCCAGCAGTTGGGACAGCTATGGCTACACCTTC
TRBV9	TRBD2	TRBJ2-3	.	CASSETSGGTDTQYF	TGTGCCAGCAGCGAAACTAGCGGGGGCACAGATACGCAGTATTTT
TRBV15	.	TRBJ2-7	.	CATSRDRAHEQYF	TGTGCCACCAGCAGAGACAGGGCTCACGAGCAGTACTTC
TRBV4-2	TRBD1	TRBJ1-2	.	CASSQDRGDRVGYTF	TGTGCCAGCAGCCAAGATCGCGGGGACAGGGTCGGCTACACCTTC
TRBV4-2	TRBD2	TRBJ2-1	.	CASSQDTSGSYEQFF	TGTGCCAGCAGCCAAGATACTAGCGGGAGCTATGAGCAGTTCTTC
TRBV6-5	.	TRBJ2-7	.	CASSYSRTIYEQYF	TGTGCCAGCAGTTACTCGAGGACAATTTACGAGCAGTACTTC